Sequencing of this T cell receptor (beta chain) was carried out in a study of graft-versus-host responses after intestinal transplantation. Study information: Induction using anti-thymocyte globulin, followed by tacrolimus and steroids for roughly 3 years, was given to all recipients.

Comment on this clone: Its antigen is as yet unknown.

Sequencing was performed with immunoSEQ multiplex PCR; in TCRdb, only in-frame clones are kept and a portion is missing. The data show about 36,000 clones, less than 95% seen once. Germline assignment: CDR1 SEHNR and CDR2 FQNEAQ (reference sequence). The CDR3 length is 17 residues. Trimming took 3 bases from V and 5 from J; bases not matched to a gene: 11. The sequencing here drew on unstimulated CD4+ T cells sorted from spleen or lymph node cells, taken before transplant. The chain couples TRBV7-9 to TRBJ2-3; 10 bases map to TRBD2. This TCR was recovered from a human donor who was the organ donor for an intestinal transplant. The chain's CDR3 is CASSFERGGHGVDTQYF. Written as DNA, the CDR3 is TGTGCCAGCAGCTTTGAGCGGGGGGGCCACGGGGTAGATACGCAGTATTTT. Drawing the rest from reference TRBV7-9 and TRBJ2-3, the complete variable domain is DTGVSQNPRHKITKRGQNVTFRCDPISEHNRLYWYRQTLGQGPEFLTYFQNEAQLEKSRLLSDRFSAERPKGSFSTLEIQRTEQGDSAMYLCASSFERGGHGVDTQYFGPGTRLTVL.